The 2 T cell receptor beta chains below all came from one sample that was sequenced in a study of T cell repertoires in cytomegalovirus infection. TCRdb fed the reads into MiXCR, producing one record per CDR3 protein. The data show fewer than 85,000 distinct CDR3 sequences, over 3.5% seen once. Sequenced sample: PBMCs. Source of these receptors: a human donor in good health (CMV status not recorded). Some clones in this sample may be carry-over from other donors' samples.

The sample holds many counts of this clonotype. V and J are TRBV7-2 and TRBJ1-1; possible D gene TRBD1, 5 bases. The CDR3 consists of 16 residues. Trimming removed 3 bases at V and 2 bases at J, with 16 bases between. The germline CDR1 and CDR2 sequences are SGHTA and FQGNSA. The CDR3 loop is CASSLRPGGKNTEAFF. In DNA form, the CDR3 reads TGTGCCAGCAGCTTGAGGCCTGGGGGGAAAAACACTGAAGCTTTCTTT.

In its sample, this clonotype was seen many times. CDR3 DNA: TGTGCCAGTCGGGAGATCTCCAATTCACCCCTCCACTTT. Translated, it gives CASREISNSPLHF. V usage is TRBV19 and J usage is TRBJ1-6; D not certain. From germline, CDR1 is LNHDA and CDR2 SQIVND (reference sequence). Trimming left V 8 bases short and J 7 bases short, with 12 bases between. CDR3 length equals 13 residues.